A single sample is the source of the 18 T cell receptor beta chains below, sequenced in a study of cytomegalovirus exposure and HLA in healthy donors. Primers: 60 Vbeta forward and 13 Jbeta reverse. Profiled with immunoSEQ multiplex PCR; TCRdb holds only in-frame clones, not every one. The sample holds around 130,000 clones, more than 65% seen once. Material for sequencing was PBMCs. The receptors stem from a woman aged 18 to 35 in good health and CMV-seropositive.

This clone appeared a single time. The chain carries TRBV19 and TRBJ2-3, with 8 bases identical to TRBD2. This CDR3 comprises 16 residues. J was trimmed by 2 bases and V by 6 bases; bases with no gene match: 10. The germline CDR1 and CDR2 sequences are LNHDA and SQIVND (reference sequence). The CDR3 region has the DNA TGTGCCAGTAGGACCGGGGGGGCGGGGAACACAGATACGCAGTATTTT. Residues: CASRTGGAGNTDTQYF.

J is TRBJ2-1 and V is TRBV11-2, with 11 bases fitting TRBD2. J lost 6 bases, V lost 5 bases, and 6 bases had no gene match. Per germline, CDR1 SGHAT and CDR2 FQNNGV. This CDR3 is 15 amino acids long. In nucleotides, the CDR3 is TGTGCCAGCAGCATGGGCGGACTAGCGGGCAATGAGCAGTTCTTC. This translates into CASSMGGLAGNEQFF.

This chain uses TRBV2 with TRBJ2-1; D ambiguous. The CDR3 length is 15 residues. Between the trimmed V and J ends, which lost 2 bases and 0 bases, there was a span of 8 bases. Germline assignment: CDR1 SNHLY and CDR2 FYNNEI. Written as DNA, the CDR3 is TGTGCCAGCAGTGAAATAGATAGCTCCTACAATGAGCAGTTCTTC. This translates into CASSEIDSSYNEQFF.

The J gene is TRBJ2-3, the V gene TRBV5-1, with a possible D match to TRBD2 (6 bases). V lost 0 bases and J 4 bases, leaving 12 bases between the germline ends. Germline V gives CDR1 SGHRS, CDR2 YFSETQ. This CDR3 is built from 15 residues. CDR3 sequence (DNA): TGCGCCAGCAGCTTGGGGAACCCGGGGGCAGATACGCAGTATTTT. It is translated as CASSLGNPGADTQYF.

This chain uses TRBV5-5 with TRBJ2-3; 7 bases align to TRBD1. J gave up 4 bases and V 6 bases, and 11 bases lay outside the gene matches. CDR1 is SGHKS, CDR2 YYEKEE, per germline (reference sequence). There are 15 residues in the CDR3. The CDR3 region is CASINTGVGSDTQYF. The CDR3 bases are TGTGCCAGCATCAATACAGGGGTAGGATCAGATACGCAGTATTTT.

The chain links TRBV6-1 to TRBJ2-3; TRBD2 agrees at 14 bases. The junction had 6 bases not matched to a gene; V was cut back by 7 bases and J by 6 bases. Germline lookup yields CDR1 MNHNS and CDR2 SASEGT. The CDR3 has 15 amino acids. The CDR3 here is CASTLGLAGADTQYF. The DNA for the CDR3 is TGTGCCAGCACCCTGGGACTAGCGGGGGCTGATACGCAGTATTTT.

This clone has a handful of counts. The J gene is TRBJ1-1, the V gene TRBV7-9; D is uncertain. Trimming shortened V by 5 bases and J by 0 bases, and 10 bases separated the two germline ends. Germline CDR1 reads SEHNR; CDR2 reads FQNEAQ (reference sequence). The CDR3 has 14 amino acids. The CDR3 DNA follows: TGTGCCAGCAGCGCCCGCCAGGTGAACACTGAAGCTTTCTTT. Encoded protein: CASSARQVNTEAFF.

The rearrangement uses TRBV6-6 and TRBJ1-2, with 8 bases aligning to TRBD1. There are 16 residues in the CDR3. From germline, CDR1 is MNHNY and CDR2 SVGAGI (reference sequence). The junction had 15 bases not matched to a gene; V was cut back by 10 bases and J by 2 bases. CDR3 nucleotides: TGTGCCACCAGAAGTCCCGAGACAGGGGTCAACTATGGCTACACCTTC. It translates to CATRSPETGVNYGYTF.

The V gene is TRBV29-1, the J gene TRBJ1-2; perhaps TRBD1 as D (6 bases). Looked up from germline, CDR1 is SQVTM and CDR2 is ANQGSEA. The CDR3 runs to 14 residues. Deletions cut 4 bases from V and 0 bases from J, with 12 bases between. CDR3 sequence (DNA): TGCAGCGTTGTCGTGGGACAAACTAACTATGGCTACACCTTC. Amino acids: CSVVVGQTNYGYTF.

The V gene is TRBV7-3, the J gene TRBJ2-3; tentative D call: TRBD2 (6 bases). The CDR3 loop spans 16 amino acids. V lost 5 bases and J 4 bases, leaving 19 bases between the germline ends. CDR1 SGHTA and CDR2 FQGTGA come from the germline V gene. The CDR3 DNA follows: TGTGCCAGCAGCCCCCCAGTAATTGCGGGGCCAGATACGCAGTATTTT. Its translation is CASSPPVIAGPDTQYF.

Only one count was recorded for this clone. The chain has TRBV27 and TRBJ2-7, with D maybe TRBD1 (6 bases). V was pared by 2 bases and J by 5 bases, with 10 bases between. The length of the CDR3 is 13 residues. Per the germline V gene, CDR1 is MNHEY and CDR2 is SMNVEV (reference sequence). The CDR3 loop is CASSLMGADEQYF. The DNA for the CDR3 is TGTGCCAGCAGTTTAATGGGGGCTGACGAGCAGTACTTC.

In the case of this clone: At one boundary the junction diverges from the germline segment, which might be a read error. The V gene is TRBV7-9, the J gene TRBJ1-2; no definite D call. Germline loops: CDR1 SEHNR, CDR2 FQNEAQ (reference sequence). This CDR3 comprises 12 residues. The CDR3 protein is CASSLGPFETSF. CDR3 bases: TGTGCCAGCAGCTTGGGTCCTTTTGAGACATCCTTC.

This clone was seen a single time. CDR3 nucleotides: TGTGCCAGCAGCGTAGGACAGGGGGCGTTGGACGAGCAGTACTTC. Encoded protein: CASSVGQGALDEQYF. The gene calls are TRBV9 and TRBJ2-7, with 10 bases matching TRBD1. Germline CDR1 SGDLS, CDR2 YYNGEE. The CDR3 is made up of 15 amino acids. Germline trimming cut 0 bases from V and 5 bases from J; bases unmatched to any gene: 5.

CDR3 sequence (DNA): TGTGCCAGCAGTTCACCGGGACAGGAGACAGATACGCAGTATTTT. Amino acids: CASSSPGQETDTQYF. The chain is built from TRBV27 and TRBJ2-3; 8 bases align to TRBD1. The trim removed 4 bases at V and 3 bases at J, leaving 6 bases unmatched. The CDR3 is 15 amino acids. Looked up from germline, CDR1 is MNHEY and CDR2 is SMNVEV (reference sequence).

The V and J genes are TRBV6-1 and TRBJ2-3; TRBD2 matches 11 bases. In germline, CDR1 is MNHNS, CDR2 SASEGT. CDR3 length: 17 residues. V trimming: 4 bases; J trimming: 2 bases; junction bases outside the gene matches: 8. The CDR3 nucleotides read TGTGCCAGCAGTGCTTTTAGCGGGGGGGCGGACACAGATACGCAGTATTTT. This translates into CASSAFSGGADTDTQYF.

J is TRBJ1-4 and V is TRBV25-1, with no clear D. V lost 3 bases, J lost 7 bases, and 6 bases lay in between. The CDR3 contains 12 residues. Germline values: CDR1 MGHDK, CDR2 SYGVNS. CDR3 sequence reads: CASSDGVEKLFF. The CDR3 nucleotides are TGTGCCAGCAGTGACGGGGTTGAAAAACTGTTTTTT.

The rearrangement uses TRBV5-1 and TRBJ2-2; tentative D call: TRBD2 (5 bases). Germline assignment: CDR1 SGHRS and CDR2 YFSETQ. V was trimmed by 5 bases and J by 0 bases, leaving 14 bases between them. The CDR3 is 16 residues long. The CDR3 loop is CASRADILANTGELFF. The CDR3 DNA follows: TGCGCCAGCAGAGCGGATATACTGGCGAACACCGGGGAGCTGTTTTTT.

The chain has TRBV21-1 and TRBJ2-5; the table calls TRBD2, which could not be checked here. TRBV21-1 is reported as a pseudogene. CDR3 length equals 12 residues. The CDR3 is CASVCPGETQYF. CDR3 DNA sequence: TGTGCCAGCGTCTGTCCGGGAGAGACCCAGTACTTC.